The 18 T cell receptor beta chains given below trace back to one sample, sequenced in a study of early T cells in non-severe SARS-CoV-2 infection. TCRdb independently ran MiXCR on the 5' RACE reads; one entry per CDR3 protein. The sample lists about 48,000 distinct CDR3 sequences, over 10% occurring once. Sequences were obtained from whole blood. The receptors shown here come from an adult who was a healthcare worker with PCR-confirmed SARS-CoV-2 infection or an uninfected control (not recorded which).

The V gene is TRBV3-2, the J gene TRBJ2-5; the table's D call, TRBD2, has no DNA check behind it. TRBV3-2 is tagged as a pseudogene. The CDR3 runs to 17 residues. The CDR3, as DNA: TGTGCCAGCAGCCTGGACTACCGAAACTCGACAGAAGAGACCCAGTACTTC. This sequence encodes CASSLDYRNSTEETQYF.

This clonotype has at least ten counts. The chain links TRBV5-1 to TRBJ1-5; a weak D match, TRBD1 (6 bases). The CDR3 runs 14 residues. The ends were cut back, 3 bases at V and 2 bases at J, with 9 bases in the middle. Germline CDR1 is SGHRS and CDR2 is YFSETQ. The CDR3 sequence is CASSYGGGNQPQHF. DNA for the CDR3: TGCGCCAGCAGCTACGGGGGCGGCAATCAGCCCCAGCATTTT. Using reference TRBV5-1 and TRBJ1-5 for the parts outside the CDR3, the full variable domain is KAGVTQTPRYLIKTRGQQVTLSCSPISGHRSVSWYQQTPGQGLQFLFEYFSETQRNKGNFPGRFSGRQFSNSRSEMNVSTLELGDSALYLCASSYGGGNQPQHFGDGTRLSIL.

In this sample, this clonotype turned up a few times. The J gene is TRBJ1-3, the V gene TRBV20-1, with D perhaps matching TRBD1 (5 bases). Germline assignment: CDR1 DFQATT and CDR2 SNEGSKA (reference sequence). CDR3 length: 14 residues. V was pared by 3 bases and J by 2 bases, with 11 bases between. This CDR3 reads CSASLQGPGNTIYF. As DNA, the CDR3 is TGCAGTGCTAGCTTGCAGGGTCCTGGAAACACCATATATTTT.

The CDR3 loop reads CASSRTVLEQFF. CDR3 nucleotides: TGCGCCAGCAGTAGGACAGTCCTTGAGCAGTTCTTC. J is TRBJ2-1 and V is TRBV5-1, with D perhaps TRBD1 (6 bases). Looked up from germline, CDR1 is SGHRS and CDR2 is YFSETQ. The CDR3 is made up of 12 amino acids. V dropped 5 bases and J dropped 9 bases, with 12 bases sitting between them.

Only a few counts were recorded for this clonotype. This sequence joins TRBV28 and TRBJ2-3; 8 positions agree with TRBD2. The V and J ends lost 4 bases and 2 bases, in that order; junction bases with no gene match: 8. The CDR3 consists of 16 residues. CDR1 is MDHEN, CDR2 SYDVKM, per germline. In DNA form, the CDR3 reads TGTGCCAGCAGTTCCCCGGGGGGGGACTCCACAGATACGCAGTATTTT. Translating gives CASSSPGGDSTDTQYF.

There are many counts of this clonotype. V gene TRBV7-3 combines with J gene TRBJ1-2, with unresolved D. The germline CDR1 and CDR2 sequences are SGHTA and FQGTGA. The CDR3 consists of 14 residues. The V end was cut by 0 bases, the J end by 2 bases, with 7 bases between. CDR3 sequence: CASSLTNGNYGYTF. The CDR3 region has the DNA TGTGCCAGCAGCTTAACGAATGGGAACTATGGCTACACCTTC.

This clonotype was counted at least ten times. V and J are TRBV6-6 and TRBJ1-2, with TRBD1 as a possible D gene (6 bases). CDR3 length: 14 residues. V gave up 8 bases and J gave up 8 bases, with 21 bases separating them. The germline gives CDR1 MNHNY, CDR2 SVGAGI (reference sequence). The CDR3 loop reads CASLPQGQTVGYTF. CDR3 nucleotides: TGTGCCAGCCTCCCTCAGGGACAAACTGTAGGCTACACCTTC.

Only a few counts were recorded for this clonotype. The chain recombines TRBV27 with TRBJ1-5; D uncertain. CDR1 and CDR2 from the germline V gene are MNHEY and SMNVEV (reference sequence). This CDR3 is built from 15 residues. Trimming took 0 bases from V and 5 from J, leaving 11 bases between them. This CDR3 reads CASSLSRKADQPQHF. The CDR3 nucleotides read TGTGCCAGCAGTTTATCGAGGAAGGCGGATCAGCCCCAGCATTTT.

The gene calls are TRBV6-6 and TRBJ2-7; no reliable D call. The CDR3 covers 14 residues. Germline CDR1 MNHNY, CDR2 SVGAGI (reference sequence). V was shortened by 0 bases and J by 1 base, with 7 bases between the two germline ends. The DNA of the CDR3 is TGTGCCAGCAGTTACTCAGGGCGTTCCTACGAGCAGTACTTC. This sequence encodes CASSYSGRSYEQYF.

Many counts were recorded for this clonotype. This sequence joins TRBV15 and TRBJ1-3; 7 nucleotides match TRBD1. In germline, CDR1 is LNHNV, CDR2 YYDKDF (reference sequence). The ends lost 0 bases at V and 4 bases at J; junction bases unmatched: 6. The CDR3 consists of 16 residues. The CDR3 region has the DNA TGTGCCACCAGCAGAGATAAGGGGGCCCTGGGAAACACCATATATTTT. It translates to CATSRDKGALGNTIYF.

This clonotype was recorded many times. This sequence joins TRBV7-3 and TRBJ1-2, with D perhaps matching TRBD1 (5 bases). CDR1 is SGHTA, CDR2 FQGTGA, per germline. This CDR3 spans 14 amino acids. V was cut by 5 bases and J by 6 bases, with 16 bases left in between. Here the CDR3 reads CASSLTGREDGYTF. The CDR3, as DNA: TGTGCCAGCAGCCTGACGGGCAGGGAGGATGGCTACACCTTC.

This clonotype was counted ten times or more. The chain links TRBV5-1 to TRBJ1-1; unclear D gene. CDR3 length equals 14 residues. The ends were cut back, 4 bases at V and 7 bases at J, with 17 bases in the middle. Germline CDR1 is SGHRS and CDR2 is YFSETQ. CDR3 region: CASSPSTSTFEAFF. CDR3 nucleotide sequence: TGCGCCAGCAGCCCCTCAACCTCGACCTTTGAAGCTTTCTTT.

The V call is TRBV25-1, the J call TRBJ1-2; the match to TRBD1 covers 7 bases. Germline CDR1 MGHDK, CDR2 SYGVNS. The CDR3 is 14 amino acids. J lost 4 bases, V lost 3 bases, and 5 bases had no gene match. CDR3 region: CASSEYRGGYGYTF. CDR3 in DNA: TGTGCCAGCAGTGAGTACAGGGGTGGCTATGGCTACACCTTC.

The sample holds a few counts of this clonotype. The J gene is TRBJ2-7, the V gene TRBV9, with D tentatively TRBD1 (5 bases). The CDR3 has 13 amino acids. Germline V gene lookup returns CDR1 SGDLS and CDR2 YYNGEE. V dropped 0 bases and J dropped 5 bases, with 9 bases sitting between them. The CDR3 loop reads CASSVGTDNEQYF. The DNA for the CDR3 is TGTGCCAGCAGCGTAGGCACGGACAACGAGCAGTACTTC.

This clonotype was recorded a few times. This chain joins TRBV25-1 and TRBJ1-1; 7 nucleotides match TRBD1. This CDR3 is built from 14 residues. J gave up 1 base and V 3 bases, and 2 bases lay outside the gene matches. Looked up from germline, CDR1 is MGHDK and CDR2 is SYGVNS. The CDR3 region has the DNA TGTGCCAGCAGTGAGGGACAGCCGAACACTGAAGCTTTCTTT. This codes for CASSEGQPNTEAFF.

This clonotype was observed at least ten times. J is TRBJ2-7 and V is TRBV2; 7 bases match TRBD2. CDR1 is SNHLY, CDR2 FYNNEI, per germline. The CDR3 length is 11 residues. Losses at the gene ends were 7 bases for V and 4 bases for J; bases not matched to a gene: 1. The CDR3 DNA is TGTGCCAGCATGCGGGGGTACGAGCAGTACTTC. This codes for CASMRGYEQYF.

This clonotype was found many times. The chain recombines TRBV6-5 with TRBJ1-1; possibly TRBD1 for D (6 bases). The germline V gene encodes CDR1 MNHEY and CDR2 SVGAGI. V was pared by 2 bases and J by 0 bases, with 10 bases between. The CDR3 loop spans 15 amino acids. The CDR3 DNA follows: TGTGCCAGCAGTTACCAGAACAGGGTGAACACTGAAGCTTTCTTT. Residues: CASSYQNRVNTEAFF.

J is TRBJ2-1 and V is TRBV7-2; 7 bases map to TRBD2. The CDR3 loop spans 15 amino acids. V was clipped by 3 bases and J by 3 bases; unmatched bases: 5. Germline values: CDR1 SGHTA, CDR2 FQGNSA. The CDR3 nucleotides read TGTGCCAGCAGCTTTGGAGGACTAGACTACAATGAGCAGTTCTTC. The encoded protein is CASSFGGLDYNEQFF.